The sequence of this T cell receptor (beta chain) was determined in a study of blood T cell repertoires in COVID-19. The data were produced by immunoSEQ multiplex PCR, yet TCRdb's version contains in-frame clones alone and is incomplete. The sample comprises under 200,000 clones, roughly 85% of which are singletons, and under 5.5% rests with the top ten. This clone was counted a few times. Germline CDR1 reads ENHRY; CDR2 reads SYGVKD. The CDR3 is 15 amino acids. With 3 bases removed from V and 1 base from J, the gap between germline ends came to 12 bases. The chain combines TRBV10-3 with TRBJ1-1; the D is unclear. The sequencing sample was made of peripheral blood. This TCR was sampled from a woman aged 25 to 39 with acute or convalescent COVID-19. CDR3 sequence: CAISDDAGGNTEAFF. The CDR3 DNA is TGTGCCATCAGTGACGACGCCGGCGGGAACACTGAAGCTTTCTTT.